This T cell receptor beta chain was documented in a study of shared clonotypes between healthy human individuals. General study points: For naive CD4 cells, roughly 5% of clonotypes were shared across a few donors.

This CDR3 has 16 residues. Deletions cut 7 bases from V and 0 bases from J, with 16 bases between. Germline V gene data show CDR1 as MNHNY and CDR2 as SVGAGI (reference sequence). In regard to this clone: Antigen: not known.

Clones were read by immunoSEQ multiplex PCR, and TCRdb kept only the in-frame ones, dropping some. The sample includes roughly 1 million clones, about 77% of them seen just once. The chain employs TRBV6-6 and TRBJ1-3; tentatively, D is TRBD1 (6 bases). The sequenced sample consisted of memory CD4+ T cells sorted from blood. The subset: CD45RA-negative fraction. The origin of this receptor is a man aged 18 to 30 in good health. This CDR3 reads CASTSGQSFSGNTIYF. In nucleotides, the CDR3 is TGTGCCAGCACCTCTGGACAGTCCTTCTCTGGAAACACCATATATTTT.